A single sample gave rise to the 30 T cell receptor beta chains below, sequenced in a study of spatial heterogeneity in lung cancer. TCRdb redid the calling of the 5' RACE reads with MiXCR, one entry per CDR3 protein. The repertoire holds 9,500 to 15,000 distinct CDR3 sequences, over 11% seen once, with around 2.4% in the top ten. The time point is: sample taken at primary tumor resection. Whole RNA, which was extracted from tumor, nontumor lung tissue or frozen PBMC, was sequenced without any cell sorting. Sequences were derived from PBMCs, sampled at surgery. Receptors originate from a female donor with early-stage non-small cell lung cancer.

Judged by abundance, this clonotype is medium-sized. This chain joins TRBV29-1 and TRBJ1-5, with TRBD1 as a possible D gene (6 bases). V dropped 3 bases and J dropped 8 bases, with 14 bases sitting between them. Germline V gives CDR1 SQVTM, CDR2 ANQGSEA. The CDR3 is 13 amino acids. In nucleotides, the CDR3 is TGCAGCGTTGAGGTGGGGGGGCTTGAGCCCCAGCATTTT. As protein: CSVEVGGLEPQHF.

This clonotype was seen repeatedly, ten times or more. The rearrangement links TRBV11-3 to TRBJ2-1; the D is unclear. The germline V gene has CDR1 SGHNT and CDR2 YENEEA. The CDR3 extends over 15 amino acids. V lost 2 bases, J lost 2 bases, and 10 bases lay in between. In nucleotides, the CDR3 is TGTGCCAGCAGCTTATCGTCCCAAACCTACAATGAGCAGTTCTTC. Amino acid sequence: CASSLSSQTYNEQFF.

This clonotype was found once. The rearrangement joins TRBV25-1 to TRBJ2-7; 7 positions match TRBD1. Germline V CDR1 and CDR2: MGHDK, SYGVNS. The CDR3 loop spans 14 amino acids. V shed 4 bases, J shed 2 bases, and the junction held 5 bases outside the gene matches. The CDR3: CASSAPGTAYEQYF. The CDR3 nucleotides are TGTGCCAGCAGTGCCCCGGGGACAGCCTACGAGCAGTACTTC.

This clonotype was detected ten times or more. The rearrangement links TRBV6-5 to TRBJ1-5; D gene ambiguous. CDR3 size: 15 residues. Trimming stripped 5 bases from V and 6 bases from J, with 17 bases between. Germline values: CDR1 MNHEY, CDR2 SVGAGI. The CDR3: CASSPDPALGQPQHF. CDR3 sequence (DNA): TGTGCCAGCAGTCCGGATCCTGCTCTGGGTCAGCCCCAGCATTTT.

This clonotype was seen repeatedly, ten times or more. This chain uses TRBV7-9 with TRBJ1-2; the match to TRBD1 covers 8 bases. The ends lost 5 bases at V and 6 bases at J; junction bases unmatched: 5. In germline, CDR1 is SEHNR, CDR2 FQNEAQ (reference sequence). This CDR3 region has 13 residues. The CDR3 here is CASSQGQAHGYTF. DNA of the CDR3: TGTGCCAGCAGCCAGGGACAGGCTCATGGCTACACCTTC.

This clonotype qualifies as medium-sized. The chain combines TRBV28 with TRBJ2-5; weak D call: TRBD1 (6 bases). The CDR3 runs 17 residues. From germline, CDR1 is MDHEN and CDR2 SYDVKM. Trimming stripped 6 bases from V and 7 bases from J, with 27 bases between. The CDR3 DNA follows: TGTGCCAGCAGAGACCCCACGACAGGCGGTCAATCACGGACCCAGTACTTC. As protein: CASRDPTTGGQSRTQYF.

This clonotype has at least ten counts. The V call is TRBV6-2 or TRBV6-3, the J call TRBJ2-3; D ambiguous. Trimming removed 2 bases at V and 0 bases at J, with 3 bases between. The CDR3 has 13 amino acids. Looked up from germline, CDR1 is MNHEY and CDR2 is SVGEGT. The CDR3 nucleotides read TGTGCCAGCAGTTACCCTAGCACAGATACGCAGTATTTT. This translates into CASSYPSTDTQYF.

This clonotype was found a few times. The rearrangement joins TRBV6-5 to TRBJ2-3; 7 bases line up with TRBD2. This CDR3 has 15 residues. Germline loops: CDR1 MNHEY, CDR2 SVGAGI. The trim removed 5 bases at V and 5 bases at J, leaving 10 bases unmatched. The CDR3 DNA follows: TGTGCCAGCAGTCTTGCGGGAGACCCCGGAGATACGCAGTATTTT. Translating gives CASSLAGDPGDTQYF.

This clonotype was counted many times. V and J are TRBV21-1 and TRBJ2-7; the table's D call, TRBD1, has no DNA check behind it. TRBV21-1 is a known pseudogene. The length of the CDR3 is 12 residues. This CDR3 is CASSNPLYEQYF. The CDR3 coding sequence is TGTGCCAGCAGCAATCCCCTCTACGAGCAGTACTTC.

This clonotype is medium-sized within its sample. The chain combines TRBV28 with TRBJ2-5; no clear D. There are 11 residues in the CDR3. Between the trimmed V and J ends, which lost 1 base and 5 bases, there was a span of 2 bases. Germline values: CDR1 MDHEN, CDR2 SYDVKM. The CDR3 loop reads CASSLSETQYF. Written as DNA, the CDR3 is TGTGCCAGCAGTTTATCCGAGACCCAGTACTTC.

By share, this clonotype counts as medium-sized. CDR3 bases: TGTGCCAGCAGTGTACAGGGGGCCAACACCGGGGAGCTGTTTTTT. Its translation: CASSVQGANTGELFF. J is TRBJ2-2 and V is TRBV2; 9 nucleotides line up with TRBD1. V lost 4 bases to trimming and J lost 2 bases; unmatched junction nucleotides: 2. Germline assignment: CDR1 SNHLY and CDR2 FYNNEI. The CDR3 runs to 15 residues.

This clonotype was detected ten times or more. This sequence joins TRBV7-2 and TRBJ2-1; TRBD2 matches 8 bases. This CDR3 is built from 14 residues. Germline CDR1 SGHTA, CDR2 FQGNSA. V shed 5 bases and J 4 bases; nucleotides not matched to a gene: 4. CDR3 nucleotides: TGTGCCAGCAGCCCAGGACTAGCTTACAATGAGCAGTTCTTC. The encoded protein is CASSPGLAYNEQFF.

This clonotype was counted at least ten times. The rearrangement links TRBV29-1 to TRBJ2-5; a possible D gene is TRBD1 (6 bases). V was clipped by 3 bases and J by 5 bases, with 16 bases between them. In germline, CDR1 is SQVTM, CDR2 ANQGSEA. This CDR3 is built from 14 residues. The CDR3 DNA reads TGCAGCGTTGATCCCGCAACAGGGCCTGAGACCCAGTACTTC. It is translated as CSVDPATGPETQYF.

The chain uses TRBV7-8 and TRBJ2-1; no clear D. The V end lost 4 bases, the J end lost 6 bases, and 7 bases lay between the germline ends. Germline V gene lookup returns CDR1 SGHVS and CDR2 FQNEAQ. This CDR3 comprises 12 residues. Here the CDR3 reads CASSSGFNEQFF. CDR3 sequence (DNA): TGTGCCAGCAGCTCTGGGTTCAATGAGCAGTTCTTC.

By its share, this clonotype is medium-sized. The chain joins TRBV7-2 to TRBJ2-3; D might be TRBD2 (5 bases). CDR1 and CDR2 (germline): SGHTA, FQGNSA. The CDR3 loop spans 13 amino acids. Trimming removed 5 bases at V and 4 bases at J, with 10 bases between. The CDR3 DNA reads as TGTGCCAGCAGCAGAGAACTAGCAGATACGCAGTATTTT. Its protein is CASSRELADTQYF.

This clonotype was counted at least ten times. The chain couples TRBV7-9 to TRBJ2-7; perhaps D is TRBD1 or TRBD2 (6 bases each). Germline CDR1 reads SEHNR; CDR2 reads FQNEAQ (reference sequence). Between the trimmed V and J ends, which lost 3 bases and 0 bases, there was a span of 18 bases. The CDR3 runs 17 residues. CDR3 sequence (DNA): TGTGCCAGCAGCTTCGGGGGCGCATGGCAGAGCTCCTACGAGCAGTACTTC. This sequence encodes CASSFGGAWQSSYEQYF.

This clonotype has a handful of counts. The V call is TRBV6-5, the J call TRBJ1-1; 7 positions agree with TRBD1. J gave up 1 base and V 0 bases, and 2 bases lay outside the gene matches. Germline V CDR1 and CDR2: MNHEY, SVGAGI. This CDR3 spans 15 amino acids. CDR3 coding DNA: TGTGCCAGCAGTTACTCGAACAGGGGGAACACTGAAGCTTTCTTT. It codes for CASSYSNRGNTEAFF.

This clonotype was found many times. This rearrangement joins TRBV7-9 to TRBJ1-1, with a possible D match to TRBD1 (6 bases). CDR3 size: 14 residues. CDR1 and CDR2 from the germline V gene are SEHNR and FQNEAQ (reference sequence). Deletions cut 5 bases from V and 5 bases from J, with 15 bases between. The CDR3 DNA is TGTGCCAGCAGCGCAACAGGGTGGGGGACTGAAGCTTTCTTT. The encoded protein is CASSATGWGTEAFF.

The V and J genes are TRBV2 and TRBJ1-3; a weak D match, TRBD1 (5 bases). Germline CDR1 SNHLY, CDR2 FYNNEI. Trimming shortened V by 5 bases and J by 0 bases, and 11 bases separated the two germline ends. The CDR3 sequence is 15 residues long. CDR3 sequence: CASSPQGLSGNTIYF. Here the CDR3 DNA reads TGTGCCAGCAGTCCCCAGGGACTCTCTGGAAACACCATATATTTT. Complete variable domain (other parts from reference TRBV2 and TRBJ1-3): EPEVTQTPSHQVTQMGQEVILRCVPISNHLYFYWYRQILGQKVEFLVSFYNNEISEKSEIFDDQFSVERPDGSNFTLKIRSTKLEDSAMYFCASSPQGLSGNTIYFGEGSWLTVV.

This clonotype has a single count. The chain is built from TRBV27 and TRBJ2-7; 8 bases fit TRBD1. The CDR3 spans 15 residues. V lost 6 bases and J lost 2; bases outside the gene matches: 9. Per the germline V gene, CDR1 is MNHEY and CDR2 is SMNVEV (reference sequence). CDR3 sequence (DNA): TGTGCCAGCAGCTCAGGGGGCGCCGGGACCTACGAGCAGTACTTC. Its protein is CASSSGGAGTYEQYF.

Within the sample, this clonotype is medium-sized. V and J are TRBV4-1 and TRBJ2-2; D is unclear. Trimming removed 1 base at V and 4 bases at J, with 13 bases between. Germline V CDR1 and CDR2: MGHRA, YSYEKL. This CDR3 has 16 residues. The CDR3, as DNA: TGCGCCAGCAGCCAAGCAGTGACGGTATTCACCGGGGAGCTGTTTTTT. Its protein product is CASSQAVTVFTGELFF.

Judged by abundance, this clonotype is medium-sized (0.01 to 0.1%). The V and J genes are TRBV20-1 and TRBJ2-1, with 10 bases aligning to TRBD2. Trimming took 0 bases from V and 3 from J; bases not matched to a gene: 5. This CDR3 spans 16 amino acids. Per germline, CDR1 DFQATT and CDR2 SNEGSKA (reference sequence). The CDR3 nucleotides are TGCAGTGCTAGAGATCCTAGCGGGGGAGGCTACAATGAGCAGTTCTTC. Encoded protein: CSARDPSGGGYNEQFF.

Of note for this clonotype: Possible read error: a much larger clone is one base away. In DNA, the CDR3 is TGCAGCGTTGAACAGGAGGGGCTCTATGAGCAGTTCTTC. It is translated as CSVEQEGLYEQFF. The chain couples TRBV29-1 to TRBJ2-1; possibly TRBD2 for D (6 bases). The V and J ends lost 2 bases and 8 bases respectively, with 13 bases between them. The CDR3 is 13 residues long. Germline CDR1 and CDR2: SQVTM and ANQGSEA.

This clonotype was found many times. This chain connects TRBV2 to TRBJ2-7; D is unresolved. Germline-derived CDR1 and CDR2 are SNHLY and FYNNEI. The CDR3 is made up of 14 amino acids. Trimming removed 3 bases from V and 6 bases from J, with 15 bases in between. The CDR3 loop is CASSDVTETPEQYF. The CDR3 DNA follows: TGTGCCAGCAGTGATGTGACTGAGACTCCCGAGCAGTACTTC.

Within the sample, this clonotype is medium-sized. V and J are TRBV7-9 and TRBJ2-5; 11 bases are shared with TRBD1. The CDR3 totals 16 residues. Germline-derived CDR1 and CDR2 are SEHNR and FQNEAQ (reference sequence). V dropped 1 base and J dropped 2; count of bases not matched to a gene: 3. The CDR3 loop is CASSLGTGGTQETQYF. CDR3 nucleotide sequence: TGTGCCAGCAGCTTAGGGACAGGGGGCACTCAAGAGACCCAGTACTTC.

This clonotype was observed at least ten times. V usage is TRBV5-1 and J usage is TRBJ2-5; 7 bases are a match to TRBD1. The CDR3 loop spans 14 amino acids. CDR1 and CDR2 from the germline V gene are SGHRS and YFSETQ. J gave up 5 bases and V 4 bases, and 8 bases lay outside the gene matches. CDR3 sequence: CASSGGQDIETQYF. CDR3 sequence (DNA): TGCGCCAGCAGCGGAGGACAGGACATTGAGACCCAGTACTTC.

This clonotype is deemed medium-sized. The chain carries TRBV6-6 and TRBJ2-2, with no clear D. The germline V gene has CDR1 MNHNY and CDR2 SVGAGI (reference sequence). CDR3 length: 14 amino acids. V lost 0 bases and J 1 base, leaving 3 bases between the germline ends. In DNA form, the CDR3 reads TGTGCCAGCAGTTACTCGGAGAACACCGGGGAGCTGTTTTTT. Its translation: CASSYSENTGELFF.

This clonotype occurred many times. The chain uses TRBV5-1 and TRBJ2-5, with 9 bases lining up with TRBD2. Trimming at V came to 4 bases and at J to 5 bases, leaving 12 bases not matched to a gene. The CDR3 length is 16 residues. Per the germline V gene, CDR1 is SGHRS and CDR2 is YFSETQ. The DNA for the CDR3 is TGCGCCAGCAGCGAGTCAGCGGGGGGAATCCGGGAGACCCAGTACTTC. Its protein is CASSESAGGIRETQYF.

This clonotype was found many times. The J gene is TRBJ1-2, the V gene TRBV29-1; D gene ambiguous. The CDR3 extends over 14 amino acids. The ends were cut back, 2 bases at V and 4 bases at J, with 14 bases in the middle. Germline CDR1 and CDR2: SQVTM and ANQGSEA. The CDR3 loop is CSVEIPEAGYGYTF. Written as DNA, the CDR3 is TGCAGCGTTGAAATTCCCGAGGCCGGCTATGGCTACACCTTC.

By sample fraction, this clonotype is medium-sized. This chain connects TRBV3-1 to TRBJ2-1; D gene uncertain. The CDR3 runs to 13 residues. Germline V CDR1 and CDR2: LGHDT, YNNKEL (reference sequence). The V end was cut by 1 base, the J end by 9 bases, with 10 bases between. The CDR3 reads CASSQGTGLEQFF. The CDR3 bases are TGTGCCAGCAGCCAAGGCACGGGCCTTGAGCAGTTCTTC.